Listed below are T cell receptor beta chains from one sample, sequenced in a study of T cells in Graves' hyperthyroidism and ophthalmopathy. TCRdb re-called the multiplex PCR reads with MiXCR, one entry per CDR3 protein. The sample lists roughly 700,000 distinct CDR3 sequences, just over 35% seen once, with 30% to 40% in the top ten. Sequenced input: blood. Every receptor here comes from a woman in her 40s with Graves' hyperthyroidism. CDR3s include the opening cysteine and the closing phenylalanine or tryptophan. D genes are given only for firm matches. Clone size is given for some rows only: seen once, a few or many times, or a class if the clone is expanded.

TRBJ2-3 . TRBV10-2 . CASSLGVDTHYF TGCGCCAGCAGTCTCGGTGTGGATACGCACTATTTT
TRBJ1-6 once TRBV20-1 . CSAREVHSPLHF TGCAGTGCTAGAGAGGTACATTCACCCCTCCACTTT
TRBJ2-6 many TRBV7-2 . CASSRTASGANVLTF TGTGCCAGCAGCCGGACAGCCTCTGGGGCCAACGTCCTGACTTTC
TRBJ2-5 few TRBV20-1 TRBD2 CSAREGGLAGKETQYF TGCAGTGCTAGAGAGGGGGGGCTAGCGGGGAAAGAGACCCAGTACTTC
TRBJ2-4 . TRBV12-3/TRBV12-4 TRBD2 CASSVDLFERGVTF TGTGCCAGCAGCGTAGATCTGTTTGAGCGGGGGGTCACCTTC
TRBJ2-5 many TRBV7-9 TRBD2 CASSILASQETQYF TGTGCCAGCAGCATACTAGCGTCCCAAGAGACCCAGTACTTC
TRBJ2-7 many TRBV29-1 . CSVRGRLTYEQYF TGCAGCGTCAGGGGTAGGCTGACCTACGAGCAGTACTTC
TRBJ2-5 . TRBV19 TRBD2 CASQITSGGAFETQYF TGTGCCAGTCAAATTACTAGCGGGGGGGCCTTTGAGACCCAGTACTTC
TRBJ1-1 many TRBV5-6 . CASSPKGSTEAFF TGTGCCAGCAGCCCAAAGGGGTCCACTGAAGCTTTCTTT
TRBJ2-7 . TRBV18 . CASCGSSYEQYF TGTGCCAGCTGTGGCAGTTCCTACGAGCAGTACTTC
TRBJ1-4 . TRBV20-1 TRBD1 CSARDRDRGEKLFF TGCAGTGCTAGAGACCGGGACAGGGGGGAAAAACTGTTTTTT
TRBJ2-2 . TRBV13 TRBD2 CASSPGTSVITGELFF TGTGCCAGCAGCCCCGGGACTAGCGTCATCACCGGGGAGCTGTTTTTT